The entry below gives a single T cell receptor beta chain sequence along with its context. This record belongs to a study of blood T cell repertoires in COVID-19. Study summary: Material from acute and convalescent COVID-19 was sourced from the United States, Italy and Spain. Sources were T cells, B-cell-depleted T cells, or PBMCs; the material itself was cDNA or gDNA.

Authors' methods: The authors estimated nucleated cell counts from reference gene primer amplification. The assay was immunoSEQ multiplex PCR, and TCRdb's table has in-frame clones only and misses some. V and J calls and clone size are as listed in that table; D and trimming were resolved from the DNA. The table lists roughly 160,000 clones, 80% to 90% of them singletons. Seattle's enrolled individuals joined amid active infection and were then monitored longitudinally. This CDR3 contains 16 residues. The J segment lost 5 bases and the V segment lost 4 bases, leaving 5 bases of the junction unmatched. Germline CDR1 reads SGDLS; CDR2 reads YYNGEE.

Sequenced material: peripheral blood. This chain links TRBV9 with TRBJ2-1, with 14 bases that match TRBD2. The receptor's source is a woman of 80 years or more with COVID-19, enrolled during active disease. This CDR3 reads CASSLRLAGGDNEQFF. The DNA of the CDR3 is TGTGCCAGCAGCCTCCGACTAGCGGGGGGGGACAATGAGCAGTTCTTC.